This T cell receptor (beta chain) was profiled in a study of OX40 agonist ivuxolimab in advanced cancers. Turning to the study itself: Patients with hepatocellular carcinoma, melanoma, renal cell or head and neck cancer made up the dose-escalation patients. Treatment received earlier with anti-PD-1, anti-PD-L1 or anti-CTLA-4 agents was allowed, and over 35% had some. Findings and caveats of the study: Expanded clones belonging to CD8+ T cells outnumbered, on average, those of CD4+. Relatively little clonal expansion, among the lowest observed, appeared in partial responders at 0.1-3.0 mg/kg.

As concerns this clone: The antigen is unknown.

This table comes from immunoSEQ multiplex PCR, and its TCRdb copy is limited to in-frame clones, with some not included. The sample records 35,000 to 50,000 clones, roughly 86% being singletons. CDR3 length: 12 residues. V was pared by 3 bases and J by 12 bases, with 12 bases between. Germline V lookup: CDR1 SGHAT, CDR2 FQNNGV. The sequences come from CD4+ or CD8+ T cells sorted from blood, collected in a trial of the OX40 agonist ivuxolimab. The rearrangement uses TRBV11-2 and TRBJ2-1, with D unresolved. The TCR sequence derives from an adult with an advanced solid tumor such as melanoma, head and neck, liver or kidney cancer. The DNA for the CDR3 is TGTGCCAGCAGCTTTGACCGGCCGGGGCAGTTCTTC. It codes for CASSFDRPGQFF.